The T cell receptor beta chain under discussion was sequenced for a study of Graves' ophthalmopathy and Graves' hyperthyroidism. This clonotype occurred many times. What it recognizes is unknown. Points from the study as a whole: At 70.59% sensitivity and 72% to 75% specificity, the model predicted progression of the ophthalmopathy.

Hyperthyroidism patients were newly diagnosed, ill under 2 months, and aged 18 to 65 years. PBMCs had their origin in fresh peripheral blood (around 10 ml). The CDR3 consists of 16 residues. The germline gives CDR1 MNHNS, CDR2 SASEGT. Between the trimmed V and J ends, which lost 1 base and 7 bases, there was a span of 17 bases. RNA transcripts served as template for amplifying TCR beta CDR3 sequences. Following a first-round RT-PCR that used HTBI primers, a second-round multiplex PCR was carried out. A single record per CDR3 protein comes from TCRdb applying MiXCR to the multiplex PCR reads. The table lists 300,000 to 450,000 distinct CDR3 sequences, roughly 15% of them singletons.

The sequencing sample was made of peripheral blood. This sequence originates from an adult woman with stable Graves' hyperthyroidism. The rearrangement joins TRBV6-1 to TRBJ2-1; D possibly corresponds to TRBD2 (6 bases). CDR3 DNA sequence: TGTGCCAGCAGTGAAGACCCCGTGGGTAGCGGTAATGAGCAGTTCTTC. It is translated as CASSEDPVGSGNEQFF.